This T cell receptor (beta chain) was sequenced in a study of T cells in Graves' hyperthyroidism and ophthalmopathy. The study's findings and limits: Among clonotypes expanded in thyroid above 0.001, most were also found in blood.

Amplification targeted TCR beta CDR3 regions from RNA transcripts. First-round RT-PCR of the TCR CDR3 relied on the HTBI primer set. TCRdb re-called the multiplex PCR reads with MiXCR, one entry per CDR3 protein. The sample shows approximately 370,000 distinct CDR3 sequences, about 15% of them seen only once. A patient was excluded if there was uncontrolled infection, other autoimmune disease, pregnancy or lactation. The diagnostic basis comprised clinical symptoms, serum thyroxine and TRAb, thyroid ultrasound and orbital computed tomography. This clonotype came up many times. Antigen unknown. V dropped 2 bases and J dropped 4 bases, with 10 bases sitting between them. The CDR3 is 14 amino acids. CDR1 and CDR2 from the germline V gene are MNHEY and SVGAGI.

Sequencing was performed on blood. The origin of this receptor is a woman aged 25 to 39 with Graves' hyperthyroidism that later progressed to Graves' ophthalmopathy. V and J are TRBV6-5 and TRBJ2-3; D gene unclear. The CDR3 loop is CASSYKAAADTQYF. The CDR3 DNA follows: TGTGCCAGCAGTTACAAGGCGGCGGCAGATACGCAGTATTTT.